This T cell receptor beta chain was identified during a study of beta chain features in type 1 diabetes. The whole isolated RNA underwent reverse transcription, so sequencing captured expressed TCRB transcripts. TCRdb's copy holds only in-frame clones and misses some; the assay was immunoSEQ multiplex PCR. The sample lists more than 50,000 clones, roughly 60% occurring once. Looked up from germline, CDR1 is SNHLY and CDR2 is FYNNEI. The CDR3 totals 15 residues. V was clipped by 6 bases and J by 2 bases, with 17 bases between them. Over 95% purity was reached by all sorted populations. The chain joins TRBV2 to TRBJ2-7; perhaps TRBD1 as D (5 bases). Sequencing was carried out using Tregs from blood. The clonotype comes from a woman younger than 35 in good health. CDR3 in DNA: TGTGCCAGCAGCCCCGACCAAAGACAGACCTACGAGCAGTACTTC. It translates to CASSPDQRQTYEQYF.